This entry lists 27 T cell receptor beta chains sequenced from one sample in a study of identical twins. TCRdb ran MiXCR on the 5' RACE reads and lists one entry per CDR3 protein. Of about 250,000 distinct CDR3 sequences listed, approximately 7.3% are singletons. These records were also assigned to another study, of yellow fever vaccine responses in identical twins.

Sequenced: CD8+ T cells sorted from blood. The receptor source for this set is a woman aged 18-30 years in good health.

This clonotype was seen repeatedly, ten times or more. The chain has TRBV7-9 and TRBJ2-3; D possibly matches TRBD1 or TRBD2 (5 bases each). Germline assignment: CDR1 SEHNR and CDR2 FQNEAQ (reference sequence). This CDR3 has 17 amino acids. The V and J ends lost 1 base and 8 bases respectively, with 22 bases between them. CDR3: CASSLVSDGTARVTQYF. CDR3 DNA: TGTGCCAGCAGCTTAGTGTCCGACGGGACCGCAAGGGTTACGCAGTATTTT. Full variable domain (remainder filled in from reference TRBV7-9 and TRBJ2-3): DTGVSQNPRHKITKRGQNVTFRCDPISEHNRLYWYRQTLGQGPEFLTYFQNEAQLEKSRLLSDRFSAERPKGSFSTLEIQRTEQGDSAMYLCASSLVSDGTARVTQYFGPGTRLTVL.

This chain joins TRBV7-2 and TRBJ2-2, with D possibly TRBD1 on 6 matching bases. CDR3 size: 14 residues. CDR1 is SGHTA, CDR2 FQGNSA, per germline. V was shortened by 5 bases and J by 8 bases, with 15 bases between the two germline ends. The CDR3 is CASSPRGGPGELFF. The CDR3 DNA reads TGTGCCAGCAGCCCCCGAGGGGGTCCAGGGGAGCTGTTTTTT.

The CDR3 DNA is TGTGCCAGCAGCTTAGGGGCATCGGTAGCGGGCAATGAGCAGTTCTTC. Residues: CASSLGASVAGNEQFF. The gene calls are TRBV7-7 and TRBJ2-1; 7 bases are shared with TRBD2. The CDR3 is 16 residues long. CDR1 is SSHAT and CDR2 is FNYEAQ in the germline V gene (reference sequence). V was clipped by 1 base and J by 6 bases; unmatched bases: 9.

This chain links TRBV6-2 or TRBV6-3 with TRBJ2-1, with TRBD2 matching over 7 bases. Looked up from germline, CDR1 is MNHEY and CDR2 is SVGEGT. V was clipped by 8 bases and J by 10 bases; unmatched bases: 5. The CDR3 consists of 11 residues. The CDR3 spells CASGGGYEQFF. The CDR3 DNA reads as TGTGCCAGCGGGGGGGGGTACGAGCAGTTCTTC.

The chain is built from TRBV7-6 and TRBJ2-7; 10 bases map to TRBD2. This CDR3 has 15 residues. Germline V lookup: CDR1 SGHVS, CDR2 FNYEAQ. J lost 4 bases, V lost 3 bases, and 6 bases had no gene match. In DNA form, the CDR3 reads TGTGCCAGCAGCTTTCGAGCGGGGGGGTTTTACGAGCAGTACGTC. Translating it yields CASSFRAGGFYEQYV.

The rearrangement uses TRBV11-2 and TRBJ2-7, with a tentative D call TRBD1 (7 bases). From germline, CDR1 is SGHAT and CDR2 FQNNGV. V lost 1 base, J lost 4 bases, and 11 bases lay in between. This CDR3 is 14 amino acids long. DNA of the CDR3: TGTGCCAGCAGCTTAGGGGCAGGGGGGTACGAGCAGTACGTC. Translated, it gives CASSLGAGGYEQYV.

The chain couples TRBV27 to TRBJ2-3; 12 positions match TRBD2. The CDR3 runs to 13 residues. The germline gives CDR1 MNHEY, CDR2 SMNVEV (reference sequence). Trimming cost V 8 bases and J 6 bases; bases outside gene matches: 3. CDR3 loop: CASAGLAGDTQYF. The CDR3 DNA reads TGTGCCAGCGCAGGACTAGCGGGGGATACGCAGTATTTT.

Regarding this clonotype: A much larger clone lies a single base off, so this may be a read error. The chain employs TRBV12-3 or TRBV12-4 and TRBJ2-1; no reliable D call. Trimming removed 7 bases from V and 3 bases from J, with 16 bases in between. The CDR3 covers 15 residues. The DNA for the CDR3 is TGTGCCAGCACCCTGAGGCCCCCGGGCTACAATGAGCAGTTCTTC. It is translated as CASTLRPPGYNEQFF.

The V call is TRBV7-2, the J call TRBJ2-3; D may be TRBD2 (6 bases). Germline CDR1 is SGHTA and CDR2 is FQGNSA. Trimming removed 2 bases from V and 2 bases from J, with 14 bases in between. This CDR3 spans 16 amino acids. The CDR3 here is CASSLRRDWATDTQYF. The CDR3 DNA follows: TGTGCCAGCAGCTTACGGAGGGACTGGGCCACAGATACGCAGTATTTT.

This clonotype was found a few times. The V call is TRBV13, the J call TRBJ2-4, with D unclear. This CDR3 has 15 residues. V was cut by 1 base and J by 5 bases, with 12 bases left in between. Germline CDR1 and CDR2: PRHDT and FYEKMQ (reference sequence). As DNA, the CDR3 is TGTGCCAGCAGCTTAGAGTTAGGGTTAGAAAACATTCAGTACTTC. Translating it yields CASSLELGLENIQYF.

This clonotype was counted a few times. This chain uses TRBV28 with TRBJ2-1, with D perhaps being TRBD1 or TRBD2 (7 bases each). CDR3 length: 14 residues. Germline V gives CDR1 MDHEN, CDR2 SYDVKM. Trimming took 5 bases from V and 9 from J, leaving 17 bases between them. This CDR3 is CASSLLQGGGEQFF. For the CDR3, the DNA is TGTGCCAGCAGTCTCCTGCAGGGGGGGGGTGAGCAGTTCTTC.

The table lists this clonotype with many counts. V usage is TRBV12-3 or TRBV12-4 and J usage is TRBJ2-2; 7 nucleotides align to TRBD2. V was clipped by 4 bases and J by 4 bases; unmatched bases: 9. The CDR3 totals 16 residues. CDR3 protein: CASSSGRGLGTGELFF. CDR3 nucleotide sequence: TGTGCCAGCAGTTCGGGGAGGGGCTTGGGCACCGGGGAGCTGTTTTTT.

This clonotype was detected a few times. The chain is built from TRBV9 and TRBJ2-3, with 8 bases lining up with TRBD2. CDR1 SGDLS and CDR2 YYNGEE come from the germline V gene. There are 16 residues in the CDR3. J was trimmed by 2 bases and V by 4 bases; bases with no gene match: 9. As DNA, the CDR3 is TGTGCCAGCAGCAACCCAGCGGGGGAAGACACAGATACGCAGTATTTT. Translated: CASSNPAGEDTDTQYF.

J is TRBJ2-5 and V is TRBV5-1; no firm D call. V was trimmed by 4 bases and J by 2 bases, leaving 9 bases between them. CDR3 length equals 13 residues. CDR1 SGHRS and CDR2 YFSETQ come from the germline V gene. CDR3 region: CASSPSRQETQYF. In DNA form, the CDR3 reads TGCGCCAGCAGCCCGAGCAGACAAGAGACCCAGTACTTC.

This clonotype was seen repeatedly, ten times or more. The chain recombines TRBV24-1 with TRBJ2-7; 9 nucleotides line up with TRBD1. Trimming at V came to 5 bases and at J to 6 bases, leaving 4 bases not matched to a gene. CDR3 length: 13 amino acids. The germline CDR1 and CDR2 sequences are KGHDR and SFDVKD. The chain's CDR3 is CATSAGQGSEQYF. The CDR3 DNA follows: TGTGCCACCAGTGCGGGACAGGGATCCGAGCAGTACTTC.

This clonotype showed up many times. CDR3: CSARDLERQGTETQYF. As DNA, the CDR3 is TGCAGTGCTAGAGATCTCGAACGACAGGGGACGGAGACCCAGTACTTC. The rearrangement uses TRBV20-1 and TRBJ2-5; 8 nucleotides agree with TRBD1. Trimming cost V 0 bases and J 5 bases; bases outside gene matches: 11. Germline V gene lookup returns CDR1 DFQATT and CDR2 SNEGSKA (reference sequence). The CDR3 contains 16 residues.

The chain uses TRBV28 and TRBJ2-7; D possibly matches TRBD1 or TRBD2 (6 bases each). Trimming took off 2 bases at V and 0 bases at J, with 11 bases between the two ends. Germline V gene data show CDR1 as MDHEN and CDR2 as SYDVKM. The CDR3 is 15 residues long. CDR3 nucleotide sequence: TGTGCCAGCAGTTTAAAGGGGGGAAGCTCCTACGAGCAGTACTTC. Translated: CASSLKGGSSYEQYF.

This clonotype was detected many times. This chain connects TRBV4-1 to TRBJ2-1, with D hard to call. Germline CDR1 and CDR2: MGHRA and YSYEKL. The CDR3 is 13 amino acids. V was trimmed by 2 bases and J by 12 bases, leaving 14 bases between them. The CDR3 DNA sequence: TGCGCCAGCAGCCAAACAAAATTCGGGTGGCAGTTCTTC. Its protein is CASSQTKFGWQFF.

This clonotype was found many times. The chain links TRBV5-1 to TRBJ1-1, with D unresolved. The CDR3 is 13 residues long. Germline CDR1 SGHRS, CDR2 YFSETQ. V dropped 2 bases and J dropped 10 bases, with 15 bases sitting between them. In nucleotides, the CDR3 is TGCGCCAGCAGCTTCGACTCACCCAGAGGAGCTTTCTTT. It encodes CASSFDSPRGAFF. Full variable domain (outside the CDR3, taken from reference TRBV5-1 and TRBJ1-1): KAGVTQTPRYLIKTRGQQVTLSCSPISGHRSVSWYQQTPGQGLQFLFEYFSETQRNKGNFPGRFSGRQFSNSRSEMNVSTLELGDSALYLCASSFDSPRGAFFGQGTRLTVV.

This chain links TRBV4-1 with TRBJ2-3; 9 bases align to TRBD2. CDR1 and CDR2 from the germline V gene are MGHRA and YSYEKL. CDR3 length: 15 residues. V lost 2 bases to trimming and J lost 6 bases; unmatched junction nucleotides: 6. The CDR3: CASSQQRGAGDTQYF. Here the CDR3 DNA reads TGCGCCAGCAGCCAACAGCGGGGGGCGGGTGATACGCAGTATTTT.

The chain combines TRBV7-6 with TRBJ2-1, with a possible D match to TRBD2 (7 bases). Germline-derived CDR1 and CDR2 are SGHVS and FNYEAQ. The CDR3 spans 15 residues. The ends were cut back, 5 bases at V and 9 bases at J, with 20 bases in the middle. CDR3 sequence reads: CASSLGWEGGTEQFF. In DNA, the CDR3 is TGTGCCAGCAGCCTTGGGTGGGAGGGGGGCACTGAGCAGTTCTTC.

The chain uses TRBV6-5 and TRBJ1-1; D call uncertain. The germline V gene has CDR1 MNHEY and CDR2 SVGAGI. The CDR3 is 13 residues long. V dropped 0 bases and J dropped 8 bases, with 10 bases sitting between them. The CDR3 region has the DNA TGTGCCAGCAGTTACTCGAAGGACGGGGAAGCTTTCTTT. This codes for CASSYSKDGEAFF.

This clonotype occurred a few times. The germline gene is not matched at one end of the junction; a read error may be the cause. This CDR3 reads CASGLGSSPYEAFF. The DNA of the CDR3 is TGTGCCAGCGGTTTGGGATCTTCTCCCTATGAAGCTTTCTTT. V and J are TRBV27 and TRBJ1-1; D is unresolved. The CDR3 totals 14 residues. Per germline, CDR1 MNHEY and CDR2 SMNVEV (reference sequence).

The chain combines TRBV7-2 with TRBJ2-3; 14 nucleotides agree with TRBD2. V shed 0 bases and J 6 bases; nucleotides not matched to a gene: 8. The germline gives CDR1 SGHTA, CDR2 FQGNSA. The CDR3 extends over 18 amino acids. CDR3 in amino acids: CASSLAPGLAGGWDTQYF. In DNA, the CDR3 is TGTGCCAGCAGCTTAGCACCAGGACTAGCGGGGGGCTGGGATACGCAGTATTTT.

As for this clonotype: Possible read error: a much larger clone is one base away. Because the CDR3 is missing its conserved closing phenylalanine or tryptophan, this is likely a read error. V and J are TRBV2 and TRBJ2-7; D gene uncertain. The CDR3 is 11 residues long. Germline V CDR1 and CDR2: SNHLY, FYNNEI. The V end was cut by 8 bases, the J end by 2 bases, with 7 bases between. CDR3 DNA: TGTGCCAGCGTCCAGACCTACGAGCAGTACCTC. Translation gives CASVQTYEQYL.

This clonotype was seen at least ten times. The CDR3 region has the DNA TGTGCCAGCAGTGAATGGCTCGACTACAATGAGCAGTTCTTC. This sequence encodes CASSEWLDYNEQFF. V and J are TRBV2 and TRBJ2-1, with D hard to call. This CDR3 region has 14 residues. Germline CDR1 SNHLY, CDR2 FYNNEI. Trimming left V 2 bases short and J 3 bases short, with 8 bases between.

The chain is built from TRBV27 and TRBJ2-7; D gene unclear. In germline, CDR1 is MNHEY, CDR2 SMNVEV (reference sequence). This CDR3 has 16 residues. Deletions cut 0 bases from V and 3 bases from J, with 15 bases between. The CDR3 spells CASSLSFPPPDYEQYF. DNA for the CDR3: TGTGCCAGCAGTTTATCTTTCCCTCCACCCGACTACGAGCAGTACTTC.